This T cell receptor beta chain was observed in a study of T cell repertoires in cytomegalovirus infection. About the research overall: The public TCR beta signatures pointed to both CMV infection and matching HLA type. Study-wide findings and caveats: Based on cumulative public TCR beta family frequency, carriers of CMV plus the relevant HLA were identified. Ex vivo, HLA-C-restricted CMV-specific TCR beta clonotypes prevailed over the rest of the response.

TCRdb re-called the reads through MiXCR, storing one row per CDR3 protein. Of about 160,000 distinct CDR3 sequences listed, approximately 17% are singletons. This clonotype was detected many times. Its cognate antigen is unknown. CDR1 is SGHTA, CDR2 FQGNSA, per germline. The CDR3 sequence is 16 residues long. The germline V and J ends were trimmed by 5 bases and 1 base, with 17 bases remaining between them. The TCR originated in a human donor in good health (CMV status not recorded). Some clones in this sample may be carry-over from other donors' samples. V usage is TRBV7-2 and J usage is TRBJ1-2; the D is unclear. The sequencing input was CD8+ T cells from PBMCs. This CDR3 is CASSPNGPADNYGYTF. As DNA, the CDR3 is TGTGCCAGCAGCCCTAATGGGCCAGCTGATAACTATGGCTACACCTTC.